The 23 T cell receptor beta chains given below trace back to one sample, sequenced in a study of CD8+CD57+ T cells in acquired aplastic anemia. Genomic DNA provided the template from which TCR beta VDJ and CDR3 profiles were obtained. TCRdb processed the reads anew with MiXCR; each CDR3 protein has one entry. The sample yields some 220,000 distinct CDR3 sequences, approximately 35% seen once. Sequencing used sorted CD4+, CD8+, or CD8+CD57+ T cells (not recorded which) from PBMCs. The receptors originated from a human donor in good health, serving as a control.

The chain couples TRBV2 to TRBJ1-1; D may be TRBD1 (6 bases). The CDR3 has 16 residues. The germline V gene encodes CDR1 SNHLY and CDR2 FYNNEI. CDR3 amino acids: CARDPGTKAATTEAFF. CDR3 in DNA: TGTGCTAGAGATCCGGGGACAAAGGCTGCGACCACTGAAGCTTTCTTT. The variable domain in full, completed from reference TRBV2 and TRBJ1-1, reads EPEVTQTPSHQVTQMGQEVILRCVPISNHLYFYWYRQILGQKVEFLVSFYNNEISEKSEIFDDQFSVERPDGSNFTLKIRSTKLEDSAMYFCARDPGTKAATTEAFFGQGTRLTVV.

The chain combines TRBV10-3 with TRBJ2-1; 8 bases agree with TRBD1. CDR3 length equals 15 residues. The germline V gene has CDR1 ENHRY and CDR2 SYGVKD. V gave up 6 bases and J gave up 5 bases; unmatched junction bases: 9. CDR3 in amino acids: CAIRRQGTYHNEQFF. Here the CDR3 DNA reads TGTGCCATCAGGAGACAGGGGACCTACCACAATGAGCAGTTCTTC.

The chain uses TRBV25-1 and TRBJ1-6; 7 bases line up with TRBD1. The ends lost 1 base at V and 9 bases at J; junction bases unmatched: 3. The CDR3 has 14 amino acids. Germline loops: CDR1 MGHDK, CDR2 SYGVNS. The CDR3 sequence: CASSEWAGGSPLHF. In nucleotides, the CDR3 is TGTGCCAGCAGTGAATGGGCAGGGGGTTCACCCCTCCACTTT.

In its sample, this clonotype was seen many times. The genes are TRBV20-1 and TRBJ2-7; the D gene is possibly TRBD2 (6 bases). This CDR3 has 16 amino acids. The germline gives CDR1 DFQATT, CDR2 SNEGSKA (reference sequence). Trimming removed 0 bases at V and 5 bases at J, with 20 bases between. The CDR3 coding sequence is TGCAGTGCTAGAGATCCTCTAGCGACCGCAAGGGACGAGCAGTACTTC. Amino acids: CSARDPLATARDEQYF.

This clonotype was seen repeatedly, ten times or more. The chain combines TRBV5-6 with TRBJ2-5; TRBD2 is a possible D gene (6 bases). There are 14 residues in the CDR3. With 4 bases removed from V and 4 bases from J, the gap between germline ends came to 14 bases. Per the germline V gene, CDR1 is SGHDT and CDR2 is YYEEEE. The CDR3 sequence is CASSRDWGGETQYF. The DNA of the CDR3 is TGTGCCAGCAGCCGCGATTGGGGAGGAGAGACCCAGTACTTC.

This sequence joins TRBV15 and TRBJ1-4, with D possibly being TRBD1 (5 bases). The germline gives CDR1 LNHNV, CDR2 YYDKDF (reference sequence). Between the trimmed V and J ends, which lost 8 bases and 5 bases, there was a span of 12 bases. The CDR3 sequence is 13 residues long. CDR3 loop: CATSKRDNEKLFF. CDR3 DNA: TGTGCCACCTCAAAAAGGGACAATGAAAAACTGTTTTTT.

On this clonotype itself: No conserved phenylalanine or tryptophan ends this CDR3, so it is likely a read error. The DNA is omitted, as the CDR3 cannot be located on it reliably, and the CDR3 follows TCRdb's listing. The chain employs TRBV9 and TRBJ2-6; the D call of TRBD1 is as the table states it, not checked on the DNA. The CDR3 extends over 9 residues, inclusive of both ends. In germline, CDR1 is SGDLS, CDR2 YYNGEE. CDR3 sequence reads: CASSGAGNN.

This clonotype showed up many times. V usage is TRBV5-1 and J usage is TRBJ1-6; D is possibly TRBD1 (5 bases). Per germline, CDR1 SGHRS and CDR2 YFSETQ. The length of the CDR3 is 16 residues. V shed 0 bases and J shed 7 bases, with 14 bases lying between them. Written as DNA, the CDR3 is TGCGCCAGCAGCTTGGTTTCGTCAGGGAGAAATTCACCCCTCCACTTT. It codes for CASSLVSSGRNSPLHF.

This chain uses TRBV12-5 with TRBJ2-1; tentative D call: TRBD1 (6 bases). The V gene lost 2 bases and the J gene lost 8 bases, with 19 bases spanning the gap. CDR1 and CDR2 (germline): LGHNT, FRNRAP. This CDR3 has 16 amino acids. This CDR3 is CASGLMIGAAGDEQFF. The CDR3 nucleotides read TGTGCTAGTGGTTTGATGATCGGGGCCGCAGGGGATGAGCAGTTCTTC. Looking up the rest from reference TRBV12-5 and TRBJ2-1 gives the full variable domain: DARVTQTPRHKVTEMGQEVTMRCQPILGHNTVFWYRQTMMQGLELLAYFRNRAPLDDSGMPKDRFSAEMPDATLATLKIQPSEPRDSAVYFCASGLMIGAAGDEQFFGPGTRLTVL.

On this clonotype: This clone may be a read error of a much larger clone one base away. V is TRBV2 and J is TRBJ2-5, with D hard to call. CDR1 and CDR2 from the germline V gene are SNHLY and FYNNEI. The CDR3 totals 15 residues. The CDR3 DNA reads TGTGCCTGCAGTGAAACCCGGGCCAGGCAAGAGACCCAGTACTTC. Protein: CACSETRARQETQYF.

This clonotype occurred a few times. This chain connects TRBV4-2 to TRBJ2-3; D not resolved. CDR1 and CDR2 (germline): LGHNA, YNFKEQ. V lost 3 bases to trimming and J lost 0 bases, with 7 bases between them. There are 14 residues in the CDR3. The CDR3 spells CASSHPASTDTQYF. CDR3 DNA: TGTGCCAGCAGCCACCCCGCCAGCACAGATACGCAGTATTTT.

This clonotype has at least ten counts. CDR3: CASGDAGVRTEAFF. In DNA, the CDR3 is TGTGCCAGCGGGGACGCCGGGGTCCGAACTGAAGCTTTCTTT. The chain combines TRBV7-8 with TRBJ1-1; possible D gene TRBD1, 5 bases. The CDR3 has 14 residues. The V and J ends lost 8 bases and 5 bases respectively, with 18 bases between them. The germline V gene has CDR1 SGHVS and CDR2 FQNEAQ.

This clonotype was counted ten times or more. In DNA form, the CDR3 reads TGTGCCACCAGCAACAGCGACATTCCTAACTATGGCTACACCTTC. It translates to CATSNSDIPNYGYTF. J is TRBJ1-2 and V is TRBV15; D uncertain. This CDR3 is built from 15 residues. V was trimmed by 4 bases and J by 0 bases, leaving 12 bases between them. Germline V CDR1 and CDR2: LNHNV, YYDKDF (reference sequence).

The rearrangement uses TRBV10-3 and TRBJ2-1, with 8 nucleotides matching TRBD1. Germline assignment: CDR1 ENHRY and CDR2 SYGVKD. This CDR3 has 14 residues. Trimming took 5 bases from V and 4 from J; bases not matched to a gene: 4. For the CDR3, the DNA is TGTGCCATCAGTATGGACAGGGTTTACAATGAGCAGTTCTTC. It yields the protein CAISMDRVYNEQFF.

This sequence joins TRBV11-2 and TRBJ2-5; D unclear. V lost 2 bases to trimming and J lost 1 base, with 23 bases between them. CDR3 length: 19 amino acids. Germline CDR1 and CDR2: SGHAT and FQNNGV. The CDR3 DNA reads TGTGCCAGCAGCTTATGGCCGGTTTACCCAGGTTCGCTCCAAGAGACCCAGTACTTC. It translates to CASSLWPVYPGSLQETQYF.

Details on this clonotype: This sequence may be a read error, since a much larger clone differs from it by one base. The CDR3 loop is CASRSRQTPVLRGYTF. CDR3 nucleotides: TGTGCCAGCCGCTCCCGACAGACCCCTGTACTAAGGGGCTACACCTTC. The chain joins TRBV3-1 to TRBJ1-2, with a weak D call TRBD1 (5 bases). V was pared by 8 bases and J by 8 bases, with 27 bases between. This CDR3 spans 16 amino acids. Germline V gene lookup returns CDR1 LGHDT and CDR2 YNNKEL (reference sequence). Filled out from reference TRBV3-1 and TRBJ1-2, the complete variable domain reads DTAVSQTPKYLVTQMGNDKSIKCEQNLGHDTMYWYKQDSKKFLKIMFSYNNKELIINETVPNRFSPKSPDKAHLNLHINSLELGDSAVYFCASRSRQTPVLRGYTFGSGTRLTVV.

As concerns this clonotype: With a much larger clone just one base away, this may be a read error. The J gene is TRBJ1-5, the V gene TRBV19; 7 bases map to TRBD1. After removal of 3 bases from V and 2 bases from J, the junction contained 13 bases not matched to a gene. The CDR3 length is 18 residues. Germline lookup yields CDR1 LNHDA and CDR2 SQIVND (reference sequence). CDR3 nucleotide sequence: TGTGCCAGTAGTATTAACTCAGGGGGTTGGAAGTGCAATCAGCCCCAGCATTTT. This gives the protein CASSINSGGWKCNQPQHF.

The J gene is TRBJ2-5, the V gene TRBV25-1, with D possibly TRBD2 on 6 matching bases. Per the germline V gene, CDR1 is MGHDK and CDR2 is SYGVNS. The CDR3 spans 14 residues. Trimming shortened V by 4 bases and J by 2 bases, and 11 bases separated the two germline ends. CDR3 sequence reads: CASSAWGVQETQYF. CDR3 coding DNA: TGTGCCAGCAGTGCCTGGGGGGTACAAGAGACCCAGTACTTC.

As concerns this clonotype: A clone one base away is much larger, so this may be a read error. The chain uses TRBV20-1 and TRBJ1-3; D unclear. Germline CDR1 and CDR2: DFQATT and SNEGSKA (reference sequence). The CDR3 loop spans 14 amino acids. The CDR3 DNA reads TGCCGTGCTAGACACAGCTTCTCTGGAAACACCATATATTTT. The encoded protein is CRARHSFSGNTIYF.

Only one count was recorded for this clonotype. A much bigger clone sits one base away, suggesting this may be a read error. The chain uses TRBV20-1 and TRBJ1-6, with D possibly being TRBD1 (6 bases). The CDR3 contains 17 residues. Per germline, CDR1 DFQATT and CDR2 SNEGSKA (reference sequence). V gave up 6 bases and J gave up 3 bases, with 21 bases separating them. The CDR3 spells CSAGPGAETGYNSPLHF. CDR3 in DNA: TGCAGTGCCGGGCCAGGGGCAGAGACCGGCTATAATTCACCCCTCCACTTT.

J is TRBJ1-2 and V is TRBV25-1, with TRBD1 matching 7 bases. V lost 6 bases, J lost 1 base, and 23 bases stayed unmatched. The CDR3 is 20 amino acids. The V gene's germline CDR1 is MGHDK and CDR2 SYGVNS. The CDR3 bases are TGTGCCAGCAGCTTGGTGGGGGCCCGACCCGGGACAGCATATAACTATGGCTACACCTTC. It codes for CASSLVGARPGTAYNYGYTF.

This rearrangement joins TRBV19 to TRBJ1-3; TRBD1 is a possible D gene (6 bases). The V and J ends lost 6 bases and 0 bases respectively, with 12 bases between them. CDR1 is LNHDA, CDR2 SQIVND, per germline (reference sequence). The CDR3 has 15 residues. CDR3 nucleotide sequence: TGTGCCAGTAGAGAGGGGGGCCTCTCTGGAAACACCATATATTTT. It codes for CASREGGLSGNTIYF. Full variable domain (missing parts from reference TRBV19 and TRBJ1-3): DGGITQSPKYLFRKEGQNVTLSCEQNLNHDAMYWYRQDPGQGLRLIYYSQIVNDFQKGDIAEGYSVSREKKESFPLTVTSAQKNPTAFYLCASREGGLSGNTIYFGEGSWLTVV.

This clonotype was counted ten times or more. The chain links TRBV5-4 to TRBJ2-1, with D maybe TRBD1 (6 bases). V was pared by 4 bases and J by 9 bases, with 14 bases between. There are 13 residues in the CDR3. In germline, CDR1 is SGHNT, CDR2 YYREEE (reference sequence). DNA of the CDR3: TGTGCCAGCAGCCTAGACCAGGGGCGTGAGCAGTTCTTC. Its protein product is CASSLDQGREQFF.